This record covers a single TCR beta chain. The data derive from a study of blood T cell repertoires in COVID-19. As for the study in general: Acute and convalescent COVID-19 samples came from the United States, Italy and Spain. T cells, B-cell-depleted T cells, or PBMCs supplied cDNA or gDNA.

This CDR3 comprises 12 residues. Looked up from germline, CDR1 is SGHNT and CDR2 is YENEEA. V was cut by 2 bases and J by 6 bases, with 6 bases left in between. Original analysis: Quantification of nucleated cells was approximated via reference gene primer amplification. This table comes from immunoSEQ multiplex PCR, and its TCRdb copy is limited to in-frame clones, with some not included. The V and J calls and the clone size are those of that table, but D and trimming were determined from the DNA. The table includes fewer than 150,000 clones, approximately 83% detected once. The chain uses TRBV11-3 and TRBJ2-3; D remains unclear. Sequencing was done on a sample of peripheral blood. The sequence came from a human donor in a cohort sampled during active COVID-19. The CDR3 sequence is CASSLRADTQYF. The CDR3 DNA reads TGTGCCAGCAGCTTACGAGCCGATACGCAGTATTTT.